This paragraph reports one T cell receptor beta chain. The CDR3 spans 13 residues. Unmatched junction bases numbered 3, after V lost 1 base and J lost 10 bases. Germline assignment: CDR1 SGHTA and CDR2 FQGNSA. In the original processing: It was from reference gene primer amplification that nucleated cell counts were estimated. Sequencing was performed with immunoSEQ multiplex PCR; in TCRdb, only in-frame clones are kept and a portion is missing. V and J calls plus clone size are reproduced from that table; the DNA served to infer D and trimming. There are around 200,000 clones in the sample; roughly 78% occur only once, and 2.5% to 3% lies in the top ten. The data belong to a study of blood T cell repertoires in COVID-19. Study summary: Spain, Italy and the United States supplied samples that represented acute and convalescent COVID-19. T cells, B-cell-depleted T cells, or PBMCs provided the cDNA or gDNA that served as material.

This chain uses TRBV7-2 with TRBJ1-4, with 7 bases fitting TRBD1. Sequenced: peripheral blood. This TCR was recovered from a woman at least 80 years old with active or convalescent COVID-19. CDR3 sequence (DNA): TGTGCCAGCAGCTTAGGACAGGGTGGAAAACTGTTTTTT. Its protein product is CASSLGQGGKLFF.